A single sample is the source of the 5 T cell receptor beta chains below, sequenced in a study of neoadjuvant anti-PD-1 for oral cavity cancer. Only in-frame clones appear in the TCRdb table, and some are missing; sequencing was by immunoSEQ multiplex PCR. The data hold some 66,000 clones, with 65% to 85% observed a single time. Sequenced material: PBMCs, taken before nivolumab (anti-PD-1) treatment. These receptor sequences come from a person between 40 and 85 years old with oral cavity squamous cell carcinoma.

The CDR3 bases are TGTGCCAGTAGTAGATCCGTGTGGGGGGACACCTACGAGCAGTACTTC. Translating it yields CASSRSVWGDTYEQYF. V and J are TRBV19 and TRBJ2-7; D tentatively reads TRBD1 or TRBD2 (6 bases each). Trimming removed 4 bases at V and 2 bases at J, with 18 bases between. The CDR3 length is 16 residues. Germline CDR1 and CDR2: LNHDA and SQIVND (reference sequence).

The V call is TRBV5-1, the J call TRBJ1-4; 7 bases are a match to TRBD1. V gave up 4 bases and J gave up 7 bases; unmatched junction bases: 10. The CDR3 is made up of 15 amino acids. CDR1 is SGHRS, CDR2 YFSETQ, per germline. CDR3 coding DNA: TGCGCCAGCAGCCAAGGATCTACAGGGGTTGAAAAACTGTTTTTT. Its translation: CASSQGSTGVEKLFF.

This clone was recorded a few times. This chain uses TRBV7-8 with TRBJ2-1; 13 bases are shared with TRBD2. Germline-derived CDR1 and CDR2 are SGHVS and FQNEAQ. CDR3 length: 17 residues. Unmatched junction bases numbered 7, after V lost 7 bases and J lost 1 base. Written as DNA, the CDR3 is TGTGCCAGCACCTCTTCGACTAGCGGGAGGTCCTACAATGAGCAGTTCTTC. It translates to CASTSSTSGRSYNEQFF.

There are a few counts of this clone. The chain couples TRBV5-1 to TRBJ1-1, with 9 bases aligning to TRBD1. The CDR3 spans 15 residues. From germline, CDR1 is SGHRS and CDR2 YFSETQ. The V and J ends lost 3 bases and 4 bases, in that order; junction bases with no gene match: 7. The CDR3 here is CASSSTGGEGTEAFF. The CDR3 nucleotides are TGCGCCAGCAGCTCAACAGGGGGCGAGGGCACTGAAGCTTTCTTT.

This chain connects TRBV30 to TRBJ2-2; 9 bases map to TRBD1. J gave up 1 base and V 0 bases, and 9 bases lay outside the gene matches. Germline CDR1 is GTSNPN and CDR2 is SVGIG (reference sequence). CDR3 size: 18 residues. The CDR3, as DNA: TGTGCCTGGAGTGTGGGGGACAGGGTCGTAAGGAACACCGGGGAGCTGTTTTTT. Translating it yields CAWSVGDRVVRNTGELFF. Combining the CDR3 with reference TRBV30 and TRBJ2-2 gives the whole variable domain SQTIHQWPATLVQPVGSPLSLECTVEGTSNPNLYWYRQAAGRGLQLLFYSVGIGQISSEVPQNLSASRPQDRQFILSSKKLLLSDSGFYLCAWSVGDRVVRNTGELFFGEGSRLTVL.